The present TCR beta chain was sequenced within a study of vaccination and CD4 T cells after COVID-19. Study-level information: Diagnosis preceded the drawing of post-COVID samples by a median roughly 96 days (range 35 to 161). The study, taken as a whole, reports: Post-vaccination reactive clonotypes (median approximately 38) did not differ significantly from post-infection (about 20). In convalescent patients, a median about 90% of post-vaccine SARS-CoV-2-reactive clones appeared only after vaccination.

Cultured CD4+ T-cell DNA underwent Oncomine TCR Beta short-read sequencing. Genomic DNA was extracted from cultured CD4+ T cells. Each CDR3 protein gets one entry after TCRdb re-called the PCR reads with MiXCR. The data contain around 14,000 distinct CDR3 sequences, more than 45% of them singletons. This CDR3 is built from 19 residues. Per the germline V gene, CDR1 is DFQATT and CDR2 is SNEGSKA (reference sequence). With V trimmed by 6 bases and J by 5 bases, 19 bases remained unmatched. The treatment: 10-day PBMC culture with coronavirus spike peptide pools or control peptides (ViraFEST assay). Details on this clonotype: Antigen specificity is unknown.

This chain uses TRBV20-1 with TRBJ2-3, with TRBD2 matching 14 bases. Source material: CD4+ T cells from blood, cultured in vitro. The source is a human donor who had recovered from COVID-19. The CDR3 loop is CSAPSPGLAGGAGLDTQYF. Written as DNA, the CDR3 is TGCAGTGCCCCCAGTCCTGGACTAGCGGGAGGAGCGGGGTTAGATACGCAGTATTTT.